This note documents a single T cell receptor (beta chain) sequence. As yet, its antigen is unknown. Trimming removed 1 base at V and 4 bases at J, with 15 bases between. The CDR3 runs 15 residues. Germline values: CDR1 SGHKS, CDR2 YYEKEE (reference sequence). This record comes from a study of T cell responses to AZD1222 COVID-19 vaccine. Findings of the study overall: An increase in Spike-specific TCR breadth and depth was observed after two AZD1222 doses. The donor cohort was predominantly white British with a female majority, and clonal diversity may have been underestimated. Spike-wide vaccine-associated CD4 TCRs dominated at 160-218 and 743-854.

The assay was immunoSEQ multiplex PCR, and TCRdb's table has in-frame clones only and misses some. The data hold around 120,000 clones, with about 82% observed a single time. V and J are TRBV5-5 and TRBJ2-7; D possibly uses TRBD1 or TRBD2 (6 bases each). The TCR originated in an adult who received the AZD1222 COVID-19 vaccine. Sample: peripheral blood, taken 28 days after the second AZD1222 dose. The CDR3 nucleotides read TGTGCCAGCAGCTTGAATGCTGGGGGGCCGTACGAGCAGTACTTC. This gives the protein CASSLNAGGPYEQYF.